These 27 T cell receptor beta chains were all obtained from the same sample, sequenced in a study of metastatic and nonmetastatic thyroid tumors. From the PCR reads, TCRdb re-called clones with MiXCR. This table has around 4,000 clones, around a third appearing once. Thyroid surgery had not been preceded by any treatment in any patient. The specimen was adjacent normal tissue. The receptors stem from a male donor with papillary thyroid cancer or a benign thyroid nodule (not recorded which). Some clones in this sample may be carry-over from other donors' samples.

At least ten counts were recorded for this clone. This may arise from a read error, as a much more abundant clone is one base away. In the same sample, other DNA sequences code for this CDR3. The J gene is TRBJ1-1, the V gene TRBV14; 12 nucleotides line up with TRBD1. CDR3 length: 16 amino acids. CDR1 is SGHDN, CDR2 FVKESK, per germline. The CDR3 DNA reads TGCGCCAGCAGCGCCCGGGACAGGGGGCTTTACACTGAAGCTTTCTTT. Its translation: CASSARDRGLYTEAFF. The variable domain in full, with the rest retrieved from reference TRBV14 and TRBJ1-1, is EAGVTQFPSHSVIEKGQTVTLRCDPISGHDNLYWYRRVMGKEIKFLLHFVKESKQDESGMPNNRFLAERTGGTYSTLKVQPAELEDSGVYFCASSARDRGLYTEAFFGQGTRLTVV.

This clone was seen a handful of times. One end of the junction varies from germline; a read error may be responsible. The rearrangement links TRBV6-1 to TRBJ1-1; a possible D gene is TRBD1 (6 bases). CDR3 length: 17 residues. Per germline, CDR1 MNHNS and CDR2 SASEGT. The CDR3 loop reads CTSSQKNRGLWNTKAFF. CDR3 DNA: TGTACCAGCAGTCAGAAAAACCGGGGGCTATGGAACACTAAAGCTTTCTTT.

At least ten counts were recorded for this clone. The chain combines TRBV12-3 or TRBV12-4 with TRBJ2-2; a possible D gene is TRBD1 (6 bases). The CDR3 extends over 13 amino acids. Between the trimmed V and J ends, which lost 5 bases and 5 bases, there was a span of 9 bases. CDR3 in DNA: TGTGCCAGCAGTGGGACACGAACCGGGGAGCTGTTTTTT. Translated: CASSGTRTGELFF.

This clone was picked up one time. The chain is built from TRBV9 and TRBJ2-1; D is unclear. V was pared by 0 bases and J by 1 base, with 8 bases between. Germline V gene data show CDR1 as SGDLS and CDR2 as YYNGEE. This CDR3 contains 15 residues. As DNA, the CDR3 is TGTGCCAGCAGCGTAGGTCAGAATTCCTACAATGAGCAGTTCTTC. This sequence encodes CASSVGQNSYNEQFF.

To note about this clone: No conserved phenylalanine or tryptophan ends this CDR3, so it is likely a read error. The V gene is TRBV6-1, the J gene TRBJ2-7; D is possibly TRBD1 (6 bases). Trimming took 5 bases from V and 3 from J, leaving 11 bases between them. This CDR3 has 13 amino acids. The germline CDR1 and CDR2 sequences are MNHNS and SASEGT. The CDR3 DNA reads as TGTGCCAGCAGTCTCTCAGGGGACTACGAGCAGTACCTC. The encoded protein is CASSLSGDYEQYL.

In this sample, this clone is medium-sized. The rearrangement uses TRBV7-8 and TRBJ1-6; D call uncertain. Germline V gene lookup returns CDR1 SGHVS and CDR2 FQNEAQ. The CDR3 extends over 14 amino acids. Trimming removed 1 base from V and 7 bases from J, with 8 bases in between. The CDR3: CASSLVSSNSPLHF. The DNA for the CDR3 is TGTGCCAGCAGCTTAGTATCCTCCAATTCACCCCTCCACTTT.

V and J are TRBV9 and TRBJ2-5, with 7 positions matching TRBD2. CDR1 is SGDLS, CDR2 YYNGEE, per germline. CDR3 length: 14 amino acids. After removal of 4 bases from V and 2 bases from J, the junction contained 5 bases not matched to a gene. CDR3 nucleotides: TGTGCCAGCAGCACATACGGGGGGCAAGAGACCCAGTACTTC. It encodes CASSTYGGQETQYF.

The chain uses TRBV6-1 and TRBJ2-6; no reliable D call. Germline CDR1 is MNHNS and CDR2 is SASEGT. V gave up 4 bases and J gave up 0 bases, with 13 bases separating them. The CDR3 consists of 17 residues. This chain's CDR3 is CASSVTTEISGANVLTF. CDR3 bases: TGTGCCAGCAGTGTAACGACGGAAATCTCTGGGGCCAACGTCCTGACTTTC.

This chain joins TRBV5-1 and TRBJ2-1; D may be TRBD2 (5 bases). Germline assignment: CDR1 SGHRS and CDR2 YFSETQ. V dropped 1 base and J dropped 1 base, with 9 bases sitting between them. The CDR3 length is 15 residues. CDR3 region: CASSLHRTSYNEQFF. CDR3 nucleotide sequence: TGCGCCAGCAGCTTGCATCGGACTTCCTACAATGAGCAGTTCTTC.

This clone is medium-sized by share. The gene calls are TRBV11-2 and TRBJ2-1; 13 bases line up with TRBD2. V was clipped by 5 bases and J by 7 bases; unmatched bases: 11. CDR1 is SGHAT, CDR2 FQNNGV, per germline. CDR3 length: 17 residues. The DNA of the CDR3 is TGTGCCAGCAGCCACCGGCGGACTAGCGGGAGTATGAATGAGCAGTTCTTC. Its protein product is CASSHRRTSGSMNEQFF.

This clone appeared a few times. The CDR3 carries no conserved terminal phenylalanine or tryptophan, so it likely arises from a read error. V gene TRBV6-1 combines with J gene TRBJ2-6; the match to TRBD1 covers 7 bases. Germline-derived CDR1 and CDR2 are MNHNS and SASEGT. CDR3 length equals 17 residues. The CDR3 loop is CAGSSGQFYSGSNVLTL. DNA for the CDR3: TGTGCCGGCAGCTCGGGACAGTTTTACTCTGGGTCCAACGTCCTGACTCTC.

The DNA for the CDR3 is TGTGCCAGCAGCCAATCGTATGGCGGGGCCAACGTCCTGACTTTC. Its protein is CASSQSYGGANVLTF. V usage is TRBV14 and J usage is TRBJ2-6; D uncertain. Trimming removed 2 bases from V and 4 bases from J, with 9 bases in between. The CDR3 consists of 15 residues. Looked up from germline, CDR1 is SGHDN and CDR2 is FVKESK.

This CDR3 is CATSDTGSYEQYF. The DNA of the CDR3 is TGTGCCACCAGTGATACGGGGTCCTACGAGCAGTACTTC. The J gene is TRBJ2-7, the V gene TRBV24-1; TRBD2 might be the D (5 bases). There are 13 residues in the CDR3. CDR1 and CDR2 from the germline V gene are KGHDR and SFDVKD. Trimming took 3 bases from V and 1 from J, leaving 6 bases between them.

The rearrangement uses TRBV7-2 and TRBJ1-2; unclear D gene. The CDR3 loop spans 13 amino acids. The germline CDR1 and CDR2 sequences are SGHTA and FQGNSA. Trimming took off 0 bases at V and 5 bases at J, with 7 bases between the two ends. CDR3 region: CASSLAGGYGYTF. DNA of the CDR3: TGTGCCAGCAGCTTAGCAGGCGGGTATGGCTACACCTTC.

This clone was seen a single time. The chain uses TRBV4-2 and TRBJ2-7; D unclear. V lost 1 base and J 3 bases, leaving 10 bases between the germline ends. The CDR3 totals 14 residues. Per the germline V gene, CDR1 is LGHNA and CDR2 is YNFKEQ. This CDR3 is CASSQGEGDYEQYF. The DNA for the CDR3 is TGTGCCAGCAGCCAAGGAGAAGGCGACTACGAGCAGTACTTC.

This clone has more than one count but fewer than ten. The chain joins TRBV5-6 to TRBJ2-7; D remains unclear. Germline V lookup: CDR1 SGHDT, CDR2 YYEEEE. The V end was cut by 3 bases, the J end by 0 bases, with 16 bases between. The CDR3 sequence is 16 residues long. CDR3 bases: TGTGCCAGCAGCTCATTGCCGGACCCGACCTCCTACGAGCAGTACTTC. Encoded protein: CASSSLPDPTSYEQYF.

This chain links TRBV2 with TRBJ2-7; TRBD2 agrees at 10 bases. CDR1 and CDR2 from the germline V gene are SNHLY and FYNNEI. With 6 bases clipped from V and 3 bases from J, the junction kept 5 bases outside the gene matches. The CDR3 runs to 14 residues. The CDR3 DNA reads TGTGCCAGCAGAGACGGGACTAGCGTCTACGAGCAGTACTTC. Its protein product is CASRDGTSVYEQYF.

The chain carries TRBV5-1 and TRBJ1-4; 7 nucleotides match TRBD1. In germline, CDR1 is SGHRS, CDR2 YFSETQ. CDR3 length equals 16 residues. The ends lost 3 bases at V and 0 bases at J; junction bases unmatched: 5. The CDR3 DNA follows: TGCGCCAGCAGCTCAGGGGGGATTGCAACTAATGAAAAACTGTTTTTT. This translates into CASSSGGIATNEKLFF.

The rearrangement joins TRBV11-2 to TRBJ2-1; TRBD2 aligns across 11 bases. CDR1 and CDR2 from the germline V gene are SGHAT and FQNNGV. Germline trimming cut 0 bases from V and 7 bases from J; bases unmatched to any gene: 2. The CDR3 extends over 15 amino acids. The CDR3 nucleotides are TGTGCCAGCAGCTTAGAACTAGCGGGGGTAAATGAGCAGTTCTTC. Translation gives CASSLELAGVNEQFF.

This clone was counted between two and nine times. The chain links TRBV6-1 to TRBJ1-2; D uncertain. The V gene's germline CDR1 is MNHNS and CDR2 SASEGT. The V gene lost 8 bases and the J gene lost 0 bases, with 16 bases spanning the gap. The CDR3 runs 15 residues. CDR3 DNA sequence: TGTGCCAGCGGAGGATCGTCGGACTCTAACTATGGCTACACCTTC. It is translated as CASGGSSDSNYGYTF.

The V call is TRBV5-1, the J call TRBJ2-7; D perhaps matches TRBD2 (5 bases). CDR1 SGHRS and CDR2 YFSETQ come from the germline V gene. The CDR3 runs 14 residues. Trimming took off 4 bases at V and 3 bases at J, with 14 bases between the two ends. CDR3 region: CASSAGHDGYEQYF. CDR3 coding DNA: TGCGCCAGCAGCGCGGGTCATGATGGCTACGAGCAGTACTTC.

This chain links TRBV20-1 with TRBJ2-7; D possibly matches TRBD1 or TRBD2 (6 bases each). Trimming shortened V by 3 bases and J by 0 bases, and 12 bases separated the two germline ends. In germline, CDR1 is DFQATT, CDR2 SNEGSKA (reference sequence). The CDR3 sequence is 14 residues long. The CDR3 DNA follows: TGCAGTGCTAGGGGGGCCGGGGGCTCCTACGAGCAGTACTTC. As protein: CSARGAGGSYEQYF.

The chain uses TRBV19 and TRBJ1-5; 10 bases align to TRBD1. Germline V lookup: CDR1 LNHDA, CDR2 SQIVND (reference sequence). V lost 0 bases and J lost 3; bases outside the gene matches: 11. The CDR3 totals 19 residues. DNA for the CDR3: TGTGCCAGTAGTATAGACCCTCACCGGACAGGGGGTGACAATCAGCCCCAGCATTTT. Translated: CASSIDPHRTGGDNQPQHF.

The chain uses TRBV30 and TRBJ1-6, with D possibly TRBD1 on 6 matching bases. The germline V gene has CDR1 GTSNPN and CDR2 SVGIG (reference sequence). Trimming took 0 bases from V and 9 from J, leaving 12 bases between them. CDR3 length: 14 residues. The DNA for the CDR3 is TGTGCCTGGAGTGTAGGGCAGGGGTCTTCACCCCTCCACTTT. Amino acids: CAWSVGQGSSPLHF. Based on the CDR3 plus reference TRBV30 and TRBJ1-6, the full variable domain is SQTIHQWPATLVQPVGSPLSLECTVEGTSNPNLYWYRQAAGRGLQLLFYSVGIGQISSEVPQNLSASRPQDRQFILSSKKLLLSDSGFYLCAWSVGQGSSPLHFGNGTRLTVT.

In its sample, this clone was seen a few times. The V gene is TRBV3-1, the J gene TRBJ2-3, with 8 bases lining up with TRBD2. Looked up from germline, CDR1 is LGHDT and CDR2 is YNNKEL (reference sequence). CDR3 size: 14 residues. J gave up 6 bases and V 1 base, and 3 bases lay outside the gene matches. Here the CDR3 DNA reads TGTGCCAGCAGCCAAGTGGTAGCGGGGGATACGCAGTATTTT. This encodes CASSQVVAGDTQYF.

This clone has a handful of counts. The chain joins TRBV6-1 to TRBJ1-6, with 7 bases lining up with TRBD1. CDR1 and CDR2 from the germline V gene are MNHNS and SASEGT. Losses at the gene ends were 3 bases for V and 7 bases for J; bases not matched to a gene: 6. This CDR3 has 15 amino acids. In DNA, the CDR3 is TGTGCCAGCAGTGACACACAGGGGAGAAATTCACCCCTCCACTTT. Encoded protein: CASSDTQGRNSPLHF.

This rearrangement joins TRBV2 to TRBJ2-7; D unresolved. The V gene lost 8 bases and the J gene lost 3 bases, with 11 bases spanning the gap. Germline V gene data show CDR1 as SNHLY and CDR2 as FYNNEI. CDR3 length: 12 residues. The CDR3 here is CASSVSYYEQYF. CDR3 nucleotide sequence: TGTGCCAGCTCAGTCTCCTACTACGAGCAGTACTTC.